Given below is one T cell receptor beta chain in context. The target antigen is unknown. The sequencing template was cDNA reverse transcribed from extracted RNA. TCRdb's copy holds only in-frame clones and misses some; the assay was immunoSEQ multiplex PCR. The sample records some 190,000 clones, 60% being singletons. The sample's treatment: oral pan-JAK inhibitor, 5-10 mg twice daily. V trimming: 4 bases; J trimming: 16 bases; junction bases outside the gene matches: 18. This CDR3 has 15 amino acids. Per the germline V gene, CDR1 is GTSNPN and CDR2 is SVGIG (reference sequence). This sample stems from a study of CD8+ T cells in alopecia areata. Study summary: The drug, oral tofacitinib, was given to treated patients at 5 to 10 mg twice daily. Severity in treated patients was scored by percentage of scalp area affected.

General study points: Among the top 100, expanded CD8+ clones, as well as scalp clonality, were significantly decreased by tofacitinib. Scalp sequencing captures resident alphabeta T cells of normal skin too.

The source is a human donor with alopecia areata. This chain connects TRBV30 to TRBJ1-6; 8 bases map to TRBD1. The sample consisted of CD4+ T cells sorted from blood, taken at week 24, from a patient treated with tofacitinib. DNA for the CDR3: TGTGCCTGGATGGGACAGGATAATCTTCAAAAACGGCTCCACTTT. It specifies CAWMGQDNLQKRLHF.